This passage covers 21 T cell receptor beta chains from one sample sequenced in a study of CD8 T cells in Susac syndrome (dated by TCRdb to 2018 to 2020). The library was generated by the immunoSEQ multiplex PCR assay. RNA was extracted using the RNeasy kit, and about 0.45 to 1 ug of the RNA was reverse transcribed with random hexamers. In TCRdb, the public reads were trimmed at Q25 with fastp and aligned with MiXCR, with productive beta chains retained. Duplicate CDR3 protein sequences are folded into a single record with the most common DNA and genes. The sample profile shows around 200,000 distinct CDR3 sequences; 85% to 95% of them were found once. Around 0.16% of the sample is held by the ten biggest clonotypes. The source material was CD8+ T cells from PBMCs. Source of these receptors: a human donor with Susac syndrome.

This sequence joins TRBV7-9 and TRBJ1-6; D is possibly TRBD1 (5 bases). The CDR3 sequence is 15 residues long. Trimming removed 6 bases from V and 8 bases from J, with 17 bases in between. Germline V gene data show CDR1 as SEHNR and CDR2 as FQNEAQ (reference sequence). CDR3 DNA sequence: TGTGCCAGCAGGCCCCCGGGGGGAACCTATTCACCCCTCCACTTT. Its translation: CASRPPGGTYSPLHF.

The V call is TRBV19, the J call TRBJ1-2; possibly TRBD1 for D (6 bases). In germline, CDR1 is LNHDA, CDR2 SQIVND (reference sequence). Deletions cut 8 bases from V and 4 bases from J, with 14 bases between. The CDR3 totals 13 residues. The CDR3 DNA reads TGTGCCAGTTCGACAGGAAGTGTCTATGGCTACACCTTC. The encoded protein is CASSTGSVYGYTF.

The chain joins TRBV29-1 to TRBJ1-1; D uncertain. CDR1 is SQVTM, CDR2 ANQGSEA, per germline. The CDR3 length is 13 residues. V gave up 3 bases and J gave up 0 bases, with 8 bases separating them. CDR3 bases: TGCAGCGTTGAGGGTTTAATGAACACTGAAGCTTTCTTT. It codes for CSVEGLMNTEAFF.

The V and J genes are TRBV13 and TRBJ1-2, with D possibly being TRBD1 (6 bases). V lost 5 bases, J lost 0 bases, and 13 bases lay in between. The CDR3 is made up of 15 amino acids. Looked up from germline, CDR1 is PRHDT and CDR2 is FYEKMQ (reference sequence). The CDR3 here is CASSRTETTNYGYTF. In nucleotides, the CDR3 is TGTGCCAGCAGCCGGACAGAAACCACTAACTATGGCTACACCTTC.

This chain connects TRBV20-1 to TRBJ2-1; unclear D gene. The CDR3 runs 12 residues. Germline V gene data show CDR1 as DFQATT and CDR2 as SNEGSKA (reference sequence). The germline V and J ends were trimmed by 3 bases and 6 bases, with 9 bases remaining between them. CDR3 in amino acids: CSASLGSNEQFF. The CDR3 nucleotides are TGCAGTGCTAGTTTGGGGTCCAATGAGCAGTTCTTC.

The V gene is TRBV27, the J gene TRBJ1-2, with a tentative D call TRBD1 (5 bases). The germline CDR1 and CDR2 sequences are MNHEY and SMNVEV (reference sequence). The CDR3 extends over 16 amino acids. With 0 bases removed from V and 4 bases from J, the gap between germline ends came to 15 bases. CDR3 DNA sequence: TGTGCCAGCAGTTTATCAGGGGAAGGTACTTTCTATGGCTACACCTTC. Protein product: CASSLSGEGTFYGYTF.

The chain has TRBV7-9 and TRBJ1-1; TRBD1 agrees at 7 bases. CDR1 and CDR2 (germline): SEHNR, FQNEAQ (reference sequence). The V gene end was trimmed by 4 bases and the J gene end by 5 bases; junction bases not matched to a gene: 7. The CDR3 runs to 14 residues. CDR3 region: CASSSSGGRTEAFF. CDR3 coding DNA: TGTGCCAGCAGCTCTTCAGGGGGTAGGACTGAAGCTTTCTTT. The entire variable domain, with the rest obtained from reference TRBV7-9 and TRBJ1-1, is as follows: DTGVSQNPRHKITKRGQNVTFRCDPISEHNRLYWYRQTLGQGPEFLTYFQNEAQLEKSRLLSDRFSAERPKGSFSTLEIQRTEQGDSAMYLCASSSSGGRTEAFFGQGTRLTVV.

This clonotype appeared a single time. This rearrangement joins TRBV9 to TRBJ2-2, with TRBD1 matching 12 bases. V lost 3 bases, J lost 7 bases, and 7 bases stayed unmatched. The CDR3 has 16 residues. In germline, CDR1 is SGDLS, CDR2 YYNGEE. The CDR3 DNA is TGTGCCAGCAGCGCACCGGGACAGGGGGCAGGCGGGGAGCTGTTTTTT. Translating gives CASSAPGQGAGGELFF.

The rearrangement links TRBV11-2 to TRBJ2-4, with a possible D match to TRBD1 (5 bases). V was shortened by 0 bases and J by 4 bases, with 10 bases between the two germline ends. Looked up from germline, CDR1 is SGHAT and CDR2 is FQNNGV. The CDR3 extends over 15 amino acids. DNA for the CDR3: TGTGCCAGCAGCTTAGACAGGGTCGGGAAAAACATTCAGTACTTC. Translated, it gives CASSLDRVGKNIQYF.

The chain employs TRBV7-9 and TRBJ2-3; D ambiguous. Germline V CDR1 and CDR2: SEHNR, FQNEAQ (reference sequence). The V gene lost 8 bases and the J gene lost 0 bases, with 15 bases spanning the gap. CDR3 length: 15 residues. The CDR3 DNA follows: TGTGCCAGCCAAGTACCACATCCGAGCACAGATACGCAGTATTTT. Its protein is CASQVPHPSTDTQYF.

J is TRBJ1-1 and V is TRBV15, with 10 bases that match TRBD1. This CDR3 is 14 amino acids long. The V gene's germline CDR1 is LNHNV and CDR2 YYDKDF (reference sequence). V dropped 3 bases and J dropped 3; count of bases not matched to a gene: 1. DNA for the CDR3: TGTGCCACCAGCAGTGACAGGGGGCACACTGAAGCTTTCTTT. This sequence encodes CATSSDRGHTEAFF.

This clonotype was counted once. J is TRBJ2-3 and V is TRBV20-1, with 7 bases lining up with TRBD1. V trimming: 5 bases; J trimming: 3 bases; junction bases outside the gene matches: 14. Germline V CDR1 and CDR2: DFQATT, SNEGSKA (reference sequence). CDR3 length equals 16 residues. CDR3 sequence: CSASTRQGEMTDTQYF. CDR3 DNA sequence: TGCAGTGCTTCTACACGACAGGGTGAAATGACAGATACGCAGTATTTT.

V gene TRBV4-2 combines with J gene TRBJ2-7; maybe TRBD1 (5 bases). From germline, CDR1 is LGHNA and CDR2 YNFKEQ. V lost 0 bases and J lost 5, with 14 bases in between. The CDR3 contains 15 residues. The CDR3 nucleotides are TGTGCCAGCAGCCAAGAAGAAGGGGTCAGCCACGAGCAGTACTTC. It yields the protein CASSQEEGVSHEQYF.

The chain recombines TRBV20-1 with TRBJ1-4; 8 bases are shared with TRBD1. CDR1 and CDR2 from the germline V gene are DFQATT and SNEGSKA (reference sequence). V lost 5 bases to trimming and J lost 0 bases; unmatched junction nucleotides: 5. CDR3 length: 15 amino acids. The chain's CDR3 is CSAFKQGATNEKLFF. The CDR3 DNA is TGCAGTGCTTTTAAACAGGGGGCAACTAATGAAAAACTGTTTTTT.

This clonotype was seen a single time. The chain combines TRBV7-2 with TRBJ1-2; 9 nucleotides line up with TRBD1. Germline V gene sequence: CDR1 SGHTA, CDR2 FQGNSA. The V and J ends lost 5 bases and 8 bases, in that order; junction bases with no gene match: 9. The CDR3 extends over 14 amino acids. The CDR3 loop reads CASSPGTGRYGYTF. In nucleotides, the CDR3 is TGTGCCAGCAGCCCCGGGACAGGGCGTTACGGCTACACCTTC.

The CDR3 loop reads CAISEALSGANVLTF. The DNA for the CDR3 is TGTGCCATCAGTGAGGCGCTCTCTGGGGCCAACGTCCTGACTTTC. The chain links TRBV10-3 to TRBJ2-6; D remains ambiguous. V was pared by 2 bases and J by 0 bases, with 5 bases between. Germline V gives CDR1 ENHRY, CDR2 SYGVKD. The CDR3 has 15 residues.

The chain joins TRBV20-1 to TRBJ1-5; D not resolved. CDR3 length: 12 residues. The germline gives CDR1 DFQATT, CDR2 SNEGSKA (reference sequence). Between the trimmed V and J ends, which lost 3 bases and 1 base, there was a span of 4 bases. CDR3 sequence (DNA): TGCAGTGCTAGTATGAGCAATCAGCCCCAGCATTTT. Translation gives CSASMSNQPQHF.

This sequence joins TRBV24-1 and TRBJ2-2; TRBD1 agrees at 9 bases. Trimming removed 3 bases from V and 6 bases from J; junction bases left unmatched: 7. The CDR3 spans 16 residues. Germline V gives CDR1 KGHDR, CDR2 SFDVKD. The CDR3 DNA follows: TGTGCCACCAGTGATCCGGGACAGGGTACCGCCGGGGAGCTGTTTTTT. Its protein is CATSDPGQGTAGELFF.

In nucleotides, the CDR3 is TGTGCCAGCAGCCCCCGGGACAGGGTATTGCTAAGCAATCAGCCCCAGCATTTT. As protein: CASSPRDRVLLSNQPQHF. The rearrangement joins TRBV7-9 to TRBJ1-5; 9 nucleotides match TRBD1. This CDR3 has 18 residues. Germline CDR1 reads SEHNR; CDR2 reads FQNEAQ (reference sequence). The J segment lost 1 base and the V segment lost 5 bases, leaving 12 bases of the junction unmatched.

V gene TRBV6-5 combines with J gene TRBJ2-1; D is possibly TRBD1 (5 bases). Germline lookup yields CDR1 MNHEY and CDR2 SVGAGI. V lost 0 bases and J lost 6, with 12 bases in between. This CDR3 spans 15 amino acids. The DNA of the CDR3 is TGTGCCAGCAGTTACTCCTCGCAGGGCAGCAATGAGCAGTTCTTC. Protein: CASSYSSQGSNEQFF.

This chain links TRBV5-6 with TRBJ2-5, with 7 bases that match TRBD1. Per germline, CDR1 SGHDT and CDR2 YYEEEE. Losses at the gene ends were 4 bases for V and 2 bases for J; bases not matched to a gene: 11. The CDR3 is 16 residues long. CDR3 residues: CASSQFDRAPQETQYF. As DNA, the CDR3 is TGTGCCAGCAGCCAGTTCGACAGGGCCCCACAAGAGACCCAGTACTTC.